There are a few counts of the clone carrying this T cell receptor beta chain. The target antigen is unknown. Unmatched junction bases numbered 3, after V lost 2 bases and J lost 5 bases. The CDR3 runs 14 residues. The data were taken from a study of response to subunit inactivated influenza vaccine. Study-level results: Authors suggested seasonal influenza vaccinations each recruit few new T cells.

TCRdb used MiXCR to reprocess the RT-PCR reads, holding one entry per CDR3 protein. The repertoire holds about half a million distinct CDR3 sequences, with over 9.5% as singletons. The receptor comes from a man between 50 and 59 years old who received an inactivated influenza vaccine. V gene TRBV12-3 or TRBV12-4 combines with J gene TRBJ2-1; TRBD1 agrees at 7 bases. The source was PBMCs from blood, collected more than 35 days after vaccination. This CDR3 reads CASSLTGVDNEQFF. The CDR3 nucleotides read TGTGCCAGCAGTTTAACAGGGGTAGACAATGAGCAGTTCTTC.